These 19 T cell receptor beta chains were all obtained from the same sample, sequenced in a study of cytomegalovirus exposure and HLA in healthy donors. 60 Vbeta and 13 Jbeta primers were used in PCR. TCRdb's copy holds only in-frame clones and misses some; the assay was immunoSEQ multiplex PCR. The sample holds 150,000 to 200,000 clones, over 60% seen once. Sample: PBMCs. These receptors were obtained from a man aged 35 to 55 in good health and CMV-seropositive.

The rearrangement links TRBV28 to TRBJ2-5; 9 bases are shared with TRBD2. CDR1 is MDHEN, CDR2 SYDVKM, per germline. V dropped 5 bases and J dropped 4; count of bases not matched to a gene: 5. The CDR3 is 14 residues long. The CDR3 region has the DNA TGTGCCAGCAGTCCCTTAGCGGGAGTAGAGACCCAGTACTTC. Translation: CASSPLAGVETQYF. Looking up the rest from reference TRBV28 and TRBJ2-5 gives the full variable domain: DVKVTQSSRYLVKRTGEKVFLECVQDMDHENMFWYRQDPGLGLRLIYFSYDVKMKEKGDIPEGYSVSREKKERFSLILESASTNQTSMYLCASSPLAGVETQYFGPGTRLLVL.

The CDR3 spells CASSLVPGTDTQYF. DNA of the CDR3: TGCGCCAGCAGCTTGGTACCGGGCACAGATACGCAGTATTTT. The chain links TRBV5-1 to TRBJ2-3, with D unclear. Per germline, CDR1 SGHRS and CDR2 YFSETQ. V dropped 0 bases and J dropped 1 base, with 6 bases sitting between them. The CDR3 length is 14 residues.

The V and J genes are TRBV7-3 and TRBJ2-7, with a weak D call TRBD2 (5 bases). The CDR3 has 15 amino acids. V was clipped by 7 bases and J by 5 bases, with 21 bases between them. CDR1 and CDR2 from the germline V gene are SGHTA and FQGTGA. The CDR3 DNA is TGTGCCAGCAATCCTATCTGGGTAGCGCGCGACGAGCAGTACTTC. Amino acids: CASNPIWVARDEQYF.

J is TRBJ2-5 and V is TRBV5-4; 10 nucleotides line up with TRBD1. The V and J ends lost 4 bases and 3 bases, in that order; junction bases with no gene match: 6. Germline values: CDR1 SGHNT, CDR2 YYREEE (reference sequence). The CDR3 sequence is 15 residues long. The CDR3 protein is CASSLRGTGEETQYF. In nucleotides, the CDR3 is TGTGCCAGCAGCCTAAGGGGGACAGGGGAAGAGACCCAGTACTTC. The variable domain in full, completed from reference TRBV5-4 and TRBJ2-5, reads ETGVTQSPTHLIKTRGQQVTLRCSSQSGHNTVSWYQQALGQGPQFIFQYYREEENGRGNFPPRFSGLQFPNYSSELNVNALELDDSALYLCASSLRGTGEETQYFGPGTRLLVL.

The rearrangement uses TRBV6-1 and TRBJ2-7; D not resolved. CDR1 is MNHNS, CDR2 SASEGT, per germline. CDR3 length: 15 amino acids. The germline V and J ends were trimmed by 2 bases and 0 bases, with 11 bases remaining between them. The CDR3 region has the DNA TGTGCCAGCAGTGAACGTCTAGTTAGCTCCTACGAGCAGTACTTC. It yields the protein CASSERLVSSYEQYF.

Of note for this clone: Additional DNA sequences in this sample encode the identical CDR3. The V call is TRBV5-4, the J call TRBJ1-1, with 12 positions matching TRBD1. Trimming at V came to 4 bases and at J to 5 bases, leaving 6 bases not matched to a gene. Germline CDR1 SGHNT, CDR2 YYREEE (reference sequence). The CDR3 spans 15 residues. The CDR3 DNA is TGTGCCAGCAGCAGGGGACAGGGGGCGGGTACTGAAGCTTTCTTT. This translates into CASSRGQGAGTEAFF.

V gene TRBV6-5 combines with J gene TRBJ2-1, with TRBD1 identical over 7 bases. Germline CDR1 MNHEY, CDR2 SVGAGI. This CDR3 region has 16 residues. Trimming cost V 3 bases and J 8 bases; bases outside gene matches: 13. The CDR3 sequence is CASSYAPGQLNDEQFF. The CDR3 nucleotides read TGTGCCAGCAGTTATGCTCCGGGACAGCTAAACGATGAGCAGTTCTTC.

This chain links TRBV5-6 with TRBJ2-1, with 11 positions matching TRBD2. Germline CDR1 and CDR2: SGHDT and YYEEEE. This CDR3 has 15 amino acids. The V gene end was trimmed by 4 bases and the J gene end by 9 bases; junction bases not matched to a gene: 9. The CDR3 DNA is TGTGCCAGCAGCCATACTAGCGGGAGAGCGGGTGAGCAGTTCTTC. It yields the protein CASSHTSGRAGEQFF.

The chain is built from TRBV5-8 and TRBJ2-3; 11 nucleotides align to TRBD1. Germline CDR1 SGHTS, CDR2 YDEGEE. The length of the CDR3 is 16 residues. Germline trimming cut 4 bases from V and 4 bases from J; bases unmatched to any gene: 8. The CDR3 region is CASSLNPGQGADTQYF. The CDR3 region has the DNA TGTGCCAGCAGCCTCAACCCGGGACAGGGGGCAGATACGCAGTATTTT.

The rearrangement uses TRBV28 and TRBJ2-5; D is unresolved. The last part of the DNA fits TRBJ2-7 better; the J call may be wrong. CDR3 length: 12 residues. Germline CDR1 reads MDHEN; CDR2 reads SYDVKM. The CDR3 nucleotides read TGTGCCAGCCAAGAACTCGGCGGCGAGCAGTACTTC. This gives the protein CASQELGGEQYF.

The chain has TRBV7-8 and TRBJ2-2; 9 nucleotides align to TRBD1. V was clipped by 5 bases and J by 5 bases; unmatched bases: 6. The CDR3 is 15 amino acids. CDR1 is SGHVS and CDR2 is FQNEAQ in the germline V gene. CDR3 nucleotides: TGTGCCAGCAGCCACCGGGACAGGGTGACCGGGGAGCTGTTTTTT. Its translation: CASSHRDRVTGELFF.

The genes are TRBV11-2 and TRBJ2-7, with D possibly matching TRBD1 (6 bases). Trimming shortened V by 2 bases and J by 6 bases, and 14 bases separated the two germline ends. From germline, CDR1 is SGHAT and CDR2 FQNNGV. This CDR3 contains 14 residues. For the CDR3, the DNA is TGTGCCAGCAGCTTAAACAGGGCCCGGGGCGAGCAGTACTTC. Translation gives CASSLNRARGEQYF.

This rearrangement joins TRBV10-3 to TRBJ2-7; 7 bases match TRBD2. J lost 3 bases, V lost 10 bases, and 6 bases had no gene match. Germline CDR1 ENHRY, CDR2 SYGVKD. The CDR3 loop spans 12 amino acids. CDR3 protein: CATRGGVYEQYF. The CDR3, as DNA: TGTGCCACCCGGGGAGGGGTCTACGAGCAGTACTTC.

This clone was seen more than once but under ten times. The chain recombines TRBV5-1 with TRBJ2-6; no reliable D call. CDR3 size: 18 residues. Germline V gene data show CDR1 as SGHRS and CDR2 as YFSETQ. Trimming left V 7 bases short and J 0 bases short, with 20 bases between. The CDR3 reads CASQRVIGPNSGANVLTF. CDR3 nucleotide sequence: TGCGCCAGCCAACGGGTAATTGGCCCGAACTCTGGGGCCAACGTCCTGACTTTC.

This clone was counted a single time. V usage is TRBV9 and J usage is TRBJ2-1, with D tentatively TRBD1 (5 bases). The CDR3 consists of 15 residues. Deletions cut 3 bases from V and 0 bases from J, with 10 bases between. Looked up from germline, CDR1 is SGDLS and CDR2 is YYNGEE. CDR3 nucleotide sequence: TGTGCCAGCAGCGGTGAAGGGGACTCCTACAATGAGCAGTTCTTC. Amino acid sequence: CASSGEGDSYNEQFF.

This clone was picked up a small number of times. This sequence joins TRBV6-4 and TRBJ2-1; maybe TRBD1 (6 bases). CDR1 is MRHNA, CDR2 SNTAGT, per germline. Trimming stripped 3 bases from V and 0 bases from J, with 6 bases between. The CDR3 contains 14 residues. The CDR3: CASSEDSSYNEQFF. The CDR3 DNA sequence: TGTGCCAGCAGTGAGGACAGCTCCTACAATGAGCAGTTCTTC.

The chain combines TRBV5-4 with TRBJ1-1; maybe TRBD1 (6 bases). Germline assignment: CDR1 SGHNT and CDR2 YYREEE (reference sequence). The ends were cut back, 4 bases at V and 6 bases at J, with 13 bases in the middle. This CDR3 spans 13 amino acids. CDR3 bases: TGTGCCAGCAGCATACAGGGAATGCCTGAAGCTTTCTTT. It specifies CASSIQGMPEAFF. The whole variable domain, filled in from reference TRBV5-4 and TRBJ1-1, reads ETGVTQSPTHLIKTRGQQVTLRCSSQSGHNTVSWYQQALGQGPQFIFQYYREEENGRGNFPPRFSGLQFPNYSSELNVNALELDDSALYLCASSIQGMPEAFFGQGTRLTVV.

This clone appeared a few times. The chain links TRBV6-5 to TRBJ2-2; 10 bases map to TRBD2. The germline V gene has CDR1 MNHEY and CDR2 SVGAGI. The CDR3 spans 15 residues. V shed 5 bases, J shed 3 bases, and the junction held 3 bases outside the gene matches. The CDR3 DNA reads as TGTGCCAGCAGTCGCCTAGCGGGAGACACCGGGGAGCTGTTTTTT. Protein: CASSRLAGDTGELFF.

The chain joins TRBV7-9 to TRBJ2-1; possibly TRBD2 for D (6 bases). CDR1 and CDR2 from the germline V gene are SEHNR and FQNEAQ (reference sequence). The CDR3 totals 14 residues. V was trimmed by 3 bases and J by 9 bases, leaving 15 bases between them. CDR3 bases: TGTGCCAGCAGCTTTATGGAGGGTATGCGTGAGCAGTTCTTC. Translation gives CASSFMEGMREQFF.